This is a list of T cell receptor beta chains from one sample in a study of beta chain features in type 1 diabetes. Produced via immunoSEQ multiplex PCR; TCRdb's table is partial and in-frame only. The sample includes about 180,000 clones, around 7.9% seen only once; the top ten take 0.5%. Specimen: central memory CD4+ T cells from blood. The receptors derive from a man in his late teens or twenties with type 1 diabetes. CDR3s include the opening cysteine and the closing phenylalanine or tryptophan. A D gene is named only where the DNA matches it firmly. The size entry is marked missing in some rows and otherwise reads once, few, many or a size class.

D	V	size	J	DNA	CDR3
TRBD2	TRBV5-6	.	TRBJ2-5	TGTGCCAGCAGCTTGTCCGGGACTAGCGTGTACGTAGAGACCCAGTACTTC	CASSLSGTSVYVETQYF
TRBD2	TRBV5-1	few	TRBJ2-7	TGCGCCAGCAGCTCCCTAGCGGGAGGCGGGTACGAGCAGTACTTC	CASSSLAGGGYEQYF
TRBD2	TRBV4-2	few	TRBJ2-1	TGTGCCAGCAGCCAAAGGTTCGGACTAGCGGGAGAGGGGGGACTGGATGAGCAGTTCTTC	CASSQRFGLAGEGGLDEQFF
.	TRBV5-6	.	TRBJ1-6	TGTGCCAGCAGCCCGCGGGGGGACTATAATTCACCCCTCCACTTT	CASSPRGDYNSPLHF
.	TRBV29-1	few	TRBJ1-2	TGCAGCGTTGGCGGGGGCTATGGCTACACCTTC	CSVGGGYGYTF
TRBD1	TRBV5-8	.	TRBJ2-7	TGTGCCAGCAGCTCGGGACAGGGGGGCGAGCAGTACTTC	CASSSGQGGEQYF
TRBD1	TRBV2	few	TRBJ1-5	TGTGCCAGCAGTGAAAGGACAGGGGGGAATCAGCCCCAGCATTTT	CASSERTGGNQPQHF
TRBD1	TRBV19	few	TRBJ1-2	TGTGCCAGTGGGATCCCGGGACAGGGTTCTTCTGGCTACACCTTC	CASGIPGQGSSGYTF
.	TRBV5-5	.	TRBJ2-3	TGTGCCAGCAGCTTTCAGATTAGCACAGATACGCAGTATTTT	CASSFQISTDTQYF
.	TRBV7-2	.	TRBJ2-3	TGTGCCAGCAGCTTACAACTAGGTTCAACAGATACGCAGTATTTT	CASSLQLGSTDTQYF
.	TRBV5-1	.	TRBJ1-6	TGCGCCAGCAGCTTCGGGGGGGGCGACTCACCCCTCCACTTT	CASSFGGGDSPLHF
.	TRBV28	many	TRBJ1-2	TGTGCCAGCAGTTATGTTCGGGGGGCGCATGGCTACACCTTC	CASSYVRGAHGYTF
.	TRBV4-3	.	TRBJ1-1	TGCGCCAGCAGCCAAGAAGAGACACAGAACACTGAAGCTTTCTTT	CASSQEETQNTEAFF
TRBD1	TRBV2	.	TRBJ1-5	TGTGCCAGCACTAACGACCGGGACAGCAATAGCAATCAGCCCCAGCATTTT	CASTNDRDSNSNQPQHF
.	TRBV19	few	TRBJ1-5	TGTGCCAGTAGTGGGGCACAGGGTTGGCCCAATCAGCCCCAGCATTTT	CASSGAQGWPNQPQHF
.	TRBV5-1	few	TRBJ2-2	TGCGCCAGCAGCTTGTCTACGGGAGCCACCGGGGAGCTGTTTTTT	CASSLSTGATGELFF
TRBD1	TRBV6-4	.	TRBJ1-1	TGTGCCAGCAGGAGGACAGGAAACACTGAAGCTTTCTTT	CASRRTGNTEAFF
TRBD2	TRBV7-2	few	TRBJ2-2	TGTGCCAGCAGCCCGGCCGGGGGGACGAACACCGGGGAGCTGTTTTTT	CASSPAGGTNTGELFF
.	TRBV7-6	.	TRBJ2-5	TGTGCCAGCAGCTTAGCGGGGGGAGGTGAGACCCAGTACTTC	CASSLAGGGETQYF
.	TRBV7-2	few	TRBJ2-7	TGTGCCAGCAGCTTAGGCCCAGGGGACTACGAGCAGTACTTC	CASSLGPGDYEQYF
TRBD2	TRBV4-2	few	TRBJ2-7	TGTGCCAGCAGCCAAGAAATCCGCAGCGGGAGGGCCTTTAGGTCCTACGAGCAGTACTTC	CASSQEIRSGRAFRSYEQYF
.	TRBV5-4	.	TRBJ2-7	TGTGCCAGCAGCCGGGGGTCACAGGGGTTTTCCTACGAGCAGTACTTC	CASSRGSQGFSYEQYF
TRBD2	TRBV29-1	.	TRBJ2-7	TGCAGCGTTGTTGAGCTAGCGGGAGCGTTCTCCTACGAGCAGTACTTC	CSVVELAGAFSYEQYF
.	TRBV11-3	.	TRBJ2-1	TGTGCCAGCACCACCTGGAGGAATGAGCAGTTCTTC	CASTTWRNEQFF
.	TRBV28	.	TRBJ2-2	TGTGCCAGCAGGTTGGGAGCGGCGAACACCGGGGAGCTGTTTTTT	CASRLGAANTGELFF
TRBD1	TRBV29-1	few	TRBJ2-1	TGCAGCGTGGTACGGGGGACAGGGGGCGGGAATGAGCAGTTCTTC	CSVVRGTGGGNEQFF
TRBD1	TRBV4-3	.	TRBJ1-1	TGCGCCAGCAGCCAAGAATCAGGGGGCACTGAAGCTTTCTTT	CASSQESGGTEAFF
TRBD1	TRBV11-1	.	TRBJ1-2	TGTGCCAGCAGCTCGCCGGACAGGGGTGCTGGCTACACCTTC	CASSSPDRGAGYTF
.	TRBV30	few	TRBJ2-5	TGTGCCTGGAGTAGGGAGACCCGAGGAGAGTACTTC	CAWSRETRGEYF
.	TRBV15	few	TRBJ2-5	TGTGCCACCAGCAGAGATCGGGTTGAGACCCAGTACTTC	CATSRDRVETQYF
TRBD2	TRBV7-9	.	TRBJ2-1	TGTGCCAGCAGCTTCAAACTCCTAGCGGGAGGACTTAATGAGCAGTTCTTC	CASSFKLLAGGLNEQFF
.	TRBV5-4	many	TRBJ2-1	TGTGCCAGCAGCTTGGTCGCTAGGAGGGATGAGCAGTTCTTC	CASSLVARRDEQFF
TRBD1	TRBV4-2	few	TRBJ2-1	TGTGCCAGCAGCCACGAAGACAGGGGTGAGCAGTTCTTC	CASSHEDRGEQFF
.	TRBV9	.	TRBJ2-1	TGTGCCAGCAGCGTCGGGAATCTCCATGAGCAGTTCTTC	CASSVGNLHEQFF
.	TRBV5-1	.	TRBJ1-1	TGCGCCAGCACCGACCCGAGGCAAGGAGGCACTGAAGCTTTCTTT	CASTDPRQGGTEAFF
.	TRBV28	few	TRBJ1-1	TGTGCCAGCAGCCCAGCACGGGCAGGGCGACAAGCTTTCTTT	CASSPARAGRQAFF
.	TRBV11-1	few	TRBJ2-1	TGTGCCAGCAGCCCTGCCGGGACCTACAATGAGCAGTTCTTC	CASSPAGTYNEQFF
.	TRBV29-1	few	TRBJ2-3	TGCAGCGTCAGGGGGGTTGTTGGTTTAGATACGCAGTATTTT	CSVRGVVGLDTQYF
TRBD1	TRBV4-2	.	TRBJ2-2	TGTGCCAGCAGCCAAGAACCAGCGGACAGGAGATACACCGGGGAGCTGTTTTTT	CASSQEPADRRYTGELFF
TRBD2	TRBV7-9	.	TRBJ2-5	TGTGCCAGCAGCTTAGCAAGCGGGAGTGGCGAGACCCAGTACTTC	CASSLASGSGETQYF
.	TRBV29-1	many	TRBJ2-5	TGCAGCGTTTCGTCAGTCCAAGAGACCCAGTACTTC	CSVSSVQETQYF
.	TRBV19	few	TRBJ1-2	TGTGCCAGTAGCCGACAGGCCGAGGCCCTGGGGGGCTACACCTTC	CASSRQAEALGGYTF